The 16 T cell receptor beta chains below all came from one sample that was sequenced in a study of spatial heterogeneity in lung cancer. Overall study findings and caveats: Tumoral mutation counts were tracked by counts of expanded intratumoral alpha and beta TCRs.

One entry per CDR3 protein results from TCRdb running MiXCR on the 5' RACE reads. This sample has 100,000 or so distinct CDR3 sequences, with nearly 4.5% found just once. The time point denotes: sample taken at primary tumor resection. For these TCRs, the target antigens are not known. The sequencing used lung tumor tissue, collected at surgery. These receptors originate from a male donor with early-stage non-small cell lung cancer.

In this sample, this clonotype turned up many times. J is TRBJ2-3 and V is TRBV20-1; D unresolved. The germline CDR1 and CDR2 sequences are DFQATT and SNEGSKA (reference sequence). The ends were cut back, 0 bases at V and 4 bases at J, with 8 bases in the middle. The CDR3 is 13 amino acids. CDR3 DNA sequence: TGCAGTGCTAGAGATCCCAGAGCAGATACGCAGTATTTT. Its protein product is CSARDPRADTQYF.

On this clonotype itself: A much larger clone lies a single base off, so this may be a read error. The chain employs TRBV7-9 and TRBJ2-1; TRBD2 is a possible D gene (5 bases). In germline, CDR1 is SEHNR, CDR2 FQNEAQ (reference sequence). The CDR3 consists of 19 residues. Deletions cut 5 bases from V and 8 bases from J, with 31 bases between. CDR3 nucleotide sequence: TGTGCCAGCAGCGACATTTTCGGAGCGGTAGGGCCGGTTTGGGATGAGCAGTTCTTC. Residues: CASSDIFGAVGPVWDEQFF.

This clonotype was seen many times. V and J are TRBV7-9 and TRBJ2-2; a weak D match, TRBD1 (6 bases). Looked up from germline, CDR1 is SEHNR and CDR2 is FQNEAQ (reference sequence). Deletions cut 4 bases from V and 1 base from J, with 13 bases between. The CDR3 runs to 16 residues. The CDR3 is CASSSWGQVNTGELFF. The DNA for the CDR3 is TGTGCCAGCAGCTCCTGGGGGCAGGTGAACACCGGGGAGCTGTTTTTT.

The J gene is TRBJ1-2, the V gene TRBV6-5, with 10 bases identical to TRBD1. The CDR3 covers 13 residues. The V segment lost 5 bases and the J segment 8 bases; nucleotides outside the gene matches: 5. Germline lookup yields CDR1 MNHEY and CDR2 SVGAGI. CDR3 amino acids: CASSTRTGGGYTF. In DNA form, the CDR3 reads TGTGCCAGCAGTACCAGGACAGGGGGAGGCTACACCTTC.

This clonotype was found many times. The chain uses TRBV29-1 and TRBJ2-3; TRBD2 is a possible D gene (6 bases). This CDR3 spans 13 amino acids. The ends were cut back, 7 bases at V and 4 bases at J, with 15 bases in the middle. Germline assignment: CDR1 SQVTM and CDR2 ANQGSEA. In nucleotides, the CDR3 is TGCAGCGGACGGGGGAGATTGGCAGATACGCAGTATTTT. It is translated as CSGRGRLADTQYF.

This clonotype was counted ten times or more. Here the CDR3 reads CASSLLTGANYGYTF. In nucleotides, the CDR3 is TGTGCCAGCAGCTTACTCACAGGGGCCAACTATGGCTACACCTTC. The chain is built from TRBV7-2 and TRBJ1-2; 7 nucleotides line up with TRBD1. This CDR3 is built from 15 residues. The V gene's germline CDR1 is SGHTA and CDR2 FQGNSA. The J segment lost 2 bases and the V segment lost 2 bases, leaving 5 bases of the junction unmatched.

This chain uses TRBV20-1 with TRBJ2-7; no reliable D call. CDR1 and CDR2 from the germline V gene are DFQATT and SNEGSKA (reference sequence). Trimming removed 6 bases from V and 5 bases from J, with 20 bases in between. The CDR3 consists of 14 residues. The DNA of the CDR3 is TGCAGTGCCCCGTGGTCGGGCAGGACCCACGAGCAGTACTTC. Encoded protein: CSAPWSGRTHEQYF.

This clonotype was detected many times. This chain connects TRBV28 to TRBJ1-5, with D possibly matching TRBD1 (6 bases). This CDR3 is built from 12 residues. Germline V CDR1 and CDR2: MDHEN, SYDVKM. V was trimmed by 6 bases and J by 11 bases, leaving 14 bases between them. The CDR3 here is CASRPQGSAQHF. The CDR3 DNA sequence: TGTGCCAGCAGACCACAGGGTTCAGCCCAGCATTTT. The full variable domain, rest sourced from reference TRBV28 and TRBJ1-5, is DVKVTQSSRYLVKRTGEKVFLECVQDMDHENMFWYRQDPGLGLRLIYFSYDVKMKEKGDIPEGYSVSREKKERFSLILESASTNQTSMYLCASRPQGSAQHFGDGTRLSIL.

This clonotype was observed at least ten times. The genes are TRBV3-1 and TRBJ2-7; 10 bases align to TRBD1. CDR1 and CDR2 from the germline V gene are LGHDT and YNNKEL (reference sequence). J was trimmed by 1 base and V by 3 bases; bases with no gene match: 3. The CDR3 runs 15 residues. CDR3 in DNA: TGTGCCAGCAGCCACCCGGGACAGGGGTCCTACGAGCAGTACTTC. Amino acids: CASSHPGQGSYEQYF.

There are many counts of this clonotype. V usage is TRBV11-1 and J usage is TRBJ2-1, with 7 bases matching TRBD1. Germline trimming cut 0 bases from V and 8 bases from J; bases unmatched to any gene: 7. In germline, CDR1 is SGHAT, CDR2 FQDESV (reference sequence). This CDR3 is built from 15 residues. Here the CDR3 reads CASSLAGGPSDEQFF. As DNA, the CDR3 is TGTGCCAGCAGCTTAGCAGGGGGCCCATCGGATGAGCAGTTCTTC.

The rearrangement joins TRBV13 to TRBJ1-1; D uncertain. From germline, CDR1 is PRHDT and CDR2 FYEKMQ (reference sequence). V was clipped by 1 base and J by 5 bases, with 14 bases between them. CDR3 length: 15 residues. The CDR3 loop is CASSLEGRFITEAFF. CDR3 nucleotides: TGTGCCAGCAGCTTAGAAGGCAGGTTTATAACTGAAGCTTTCTTT. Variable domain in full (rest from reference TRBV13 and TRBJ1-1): AAGVIQSPRHLIKEKRETATLKCYPIPRHDTVYWYQQGPGQDPQFLISFYEKMQSDKGSIPDRFSAQQFSDYHSELNMSSLELGDSALYFCASSLEGRFITEAFFGQGTRLTVV.

In nucleotides, the CDR3 is TGTGCCAGCAGGCGTAGCGGGAGGGAAGAGACCCAGTACTTC. The encoded protein is CASRRSGREETQYF. The genes are TRBV6-5 and TRBJ2-5; 11 bases match TRBD2. The CDR3 totals 14 residues. Per germline, CDR1 MNHEY and CDR2 SVGAGI. With V trimmed by 6 bases and J by 3 bases, 3 bases remained unmatched.

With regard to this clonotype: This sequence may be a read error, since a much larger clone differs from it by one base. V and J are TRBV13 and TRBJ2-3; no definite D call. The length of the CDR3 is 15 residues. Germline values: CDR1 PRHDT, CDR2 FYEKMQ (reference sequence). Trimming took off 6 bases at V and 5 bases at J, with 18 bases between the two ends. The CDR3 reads CASSVDNKARDTQYF. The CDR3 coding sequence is TGTGCCAGCAGTGTAGACAACAAAGCCAGAGATACGCAGTATTTT.

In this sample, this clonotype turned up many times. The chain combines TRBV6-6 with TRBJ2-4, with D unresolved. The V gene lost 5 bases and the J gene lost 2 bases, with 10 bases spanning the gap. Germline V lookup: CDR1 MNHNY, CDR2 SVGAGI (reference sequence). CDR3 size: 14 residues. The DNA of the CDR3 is TGTGCCAGCAGTCAGGCAGAGACCAAAAACATTCAGTACTTC. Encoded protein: CASSQAETKNIQYF.

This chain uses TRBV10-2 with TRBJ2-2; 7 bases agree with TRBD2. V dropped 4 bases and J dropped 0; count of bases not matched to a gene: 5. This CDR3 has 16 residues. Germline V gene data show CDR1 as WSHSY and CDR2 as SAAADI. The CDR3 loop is CASSGTAGANTGELFF. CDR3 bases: TGCGCCAGCAGTGGAACGGCGGGAGCGAACACCGGGGAGCTGTTTTTT.

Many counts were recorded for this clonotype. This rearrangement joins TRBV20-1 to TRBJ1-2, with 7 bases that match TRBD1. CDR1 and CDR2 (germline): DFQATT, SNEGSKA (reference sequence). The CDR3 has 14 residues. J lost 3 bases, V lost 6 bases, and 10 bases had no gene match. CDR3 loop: CSAYTGDRDYGYTF. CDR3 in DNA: TGCAGTGCCTACACAGGGGATCGCGACTATGGCTACACCTTC.